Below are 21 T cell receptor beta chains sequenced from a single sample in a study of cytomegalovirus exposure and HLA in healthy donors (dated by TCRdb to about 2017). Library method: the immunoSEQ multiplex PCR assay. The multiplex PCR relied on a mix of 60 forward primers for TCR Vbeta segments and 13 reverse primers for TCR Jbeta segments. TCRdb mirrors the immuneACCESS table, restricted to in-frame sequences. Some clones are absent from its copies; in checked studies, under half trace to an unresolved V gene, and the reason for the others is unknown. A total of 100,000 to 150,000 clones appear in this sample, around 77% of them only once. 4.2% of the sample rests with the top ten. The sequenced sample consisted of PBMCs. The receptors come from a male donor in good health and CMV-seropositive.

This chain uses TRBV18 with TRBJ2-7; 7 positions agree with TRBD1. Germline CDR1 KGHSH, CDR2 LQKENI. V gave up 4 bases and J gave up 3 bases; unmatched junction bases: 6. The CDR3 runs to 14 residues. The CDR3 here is CASSRTGVYYEQYF. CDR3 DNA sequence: TGTGCCAGCTCACGAACAGGGGTTTACTACGAGCAGTACTTC.

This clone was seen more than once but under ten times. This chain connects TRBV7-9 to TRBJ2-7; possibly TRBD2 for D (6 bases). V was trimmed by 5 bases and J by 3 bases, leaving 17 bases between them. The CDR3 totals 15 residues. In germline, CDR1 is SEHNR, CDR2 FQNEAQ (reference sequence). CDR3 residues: CASSLGGEALYEQYF. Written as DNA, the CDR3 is TGTGCCAGCAGCCTAGGAGGGGAGGCCCTCTACGAGCAGTACTTC.

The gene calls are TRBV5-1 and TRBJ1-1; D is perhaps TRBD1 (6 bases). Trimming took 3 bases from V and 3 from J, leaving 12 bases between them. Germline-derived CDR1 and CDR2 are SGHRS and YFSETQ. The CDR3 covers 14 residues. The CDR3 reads CASSSRTADTEAFF. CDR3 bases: TGCGCCAGCAGCTCCAGGACAGCCGACACTGAAGCTTTCTTT.

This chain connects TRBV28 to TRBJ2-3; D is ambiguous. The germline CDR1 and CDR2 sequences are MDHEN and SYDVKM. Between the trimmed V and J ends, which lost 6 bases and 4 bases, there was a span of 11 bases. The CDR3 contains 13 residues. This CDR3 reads CASRWNRADTQYF. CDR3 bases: TGTGCCAGCAGATGGAATCGGGCAGATACGCAGTATTTT.

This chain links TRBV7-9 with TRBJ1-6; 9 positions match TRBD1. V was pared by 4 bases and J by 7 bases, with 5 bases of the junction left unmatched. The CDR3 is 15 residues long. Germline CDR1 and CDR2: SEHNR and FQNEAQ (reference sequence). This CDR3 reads CASSSQGQGNSPLHF. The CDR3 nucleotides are TGTGCCAGCAGCTCCCAAGGACAGGGGAATTCACCCCTCCACTTT.

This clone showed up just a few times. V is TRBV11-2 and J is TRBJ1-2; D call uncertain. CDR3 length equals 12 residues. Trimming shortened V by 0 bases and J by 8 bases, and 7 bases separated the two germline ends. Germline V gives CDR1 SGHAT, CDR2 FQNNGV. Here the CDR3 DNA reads TGTGCCAGCAGCTTAGACACCCGGGGCTACACCTTC. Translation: CASSLDTRGYTF.

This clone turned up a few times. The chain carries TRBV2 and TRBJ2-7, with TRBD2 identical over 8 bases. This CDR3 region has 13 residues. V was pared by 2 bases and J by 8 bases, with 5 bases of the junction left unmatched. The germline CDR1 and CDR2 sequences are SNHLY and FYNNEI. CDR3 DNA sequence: TGTGCCAGCAGTGAACAGCGGGAGTCGAAGCAGTACTTC. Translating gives CASSEQRESKQYF. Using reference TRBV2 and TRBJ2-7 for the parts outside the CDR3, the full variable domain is EPEVTQTPSHQVTQMGQEVILRCVPISNHLYFYWYRQILGQKVEFLVSFYNNEISEKSEIFDDQFSVERPDGSNFTLKIRSTKLEDSAMYFCASSEQRESKQYFGPGTRLTVT.

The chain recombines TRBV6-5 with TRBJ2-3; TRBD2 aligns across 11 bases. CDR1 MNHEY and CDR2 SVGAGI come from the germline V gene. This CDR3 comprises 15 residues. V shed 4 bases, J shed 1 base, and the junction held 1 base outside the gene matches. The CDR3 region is CASSWGLAGTDTQYF. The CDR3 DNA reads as TGTGCCAGCAGTTGGGGACTAGCGGGCACAGATACGCAGTATTTT.

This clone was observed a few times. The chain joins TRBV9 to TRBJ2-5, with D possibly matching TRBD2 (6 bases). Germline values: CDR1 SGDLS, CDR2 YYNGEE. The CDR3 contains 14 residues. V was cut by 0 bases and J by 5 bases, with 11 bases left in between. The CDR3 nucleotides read TGTGCCAGCAGCGTAGGCGGGGTCGTGGAGACCCAGTACTTC. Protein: CASSVGGVVETQYF.

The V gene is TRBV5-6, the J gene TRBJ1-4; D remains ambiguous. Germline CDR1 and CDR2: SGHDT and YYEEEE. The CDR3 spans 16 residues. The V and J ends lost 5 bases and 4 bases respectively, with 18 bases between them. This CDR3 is CASSPLVRGLNEKLFF. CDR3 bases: TGTGCCAGCAGTCCCCTAGTCCGCGGCCTTAATGAAAAACTGTTTTTT.

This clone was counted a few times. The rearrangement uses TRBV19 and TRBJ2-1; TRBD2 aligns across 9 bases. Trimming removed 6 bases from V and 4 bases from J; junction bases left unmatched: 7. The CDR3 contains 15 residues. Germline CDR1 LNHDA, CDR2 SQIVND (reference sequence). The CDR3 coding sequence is TGTGCCAGTAGCGTGATAGCGGGAGTTTACAATGAGCAGTTCTTC. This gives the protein CASSVIAGVYNEQFF. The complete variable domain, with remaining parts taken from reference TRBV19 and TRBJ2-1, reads DGGITQSPKYLFRKEGQNVTLSCEQNLNHDAMYWYRQDPGQGLRLIYYSQIVNDFQKGDIAEGYSVSREKKESFPLTVTSAQKNPTAFYLCASSVIAGVYNEQFFGPGTRLTVL.

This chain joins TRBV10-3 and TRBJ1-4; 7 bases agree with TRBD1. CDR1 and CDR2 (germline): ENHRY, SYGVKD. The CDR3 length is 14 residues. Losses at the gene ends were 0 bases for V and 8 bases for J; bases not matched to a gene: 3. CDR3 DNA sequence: TGTGCCATCAGTGAGTCCACAGGGGAGGAAAAACTGTTTTTT. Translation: CAISESTGEEKLFF.

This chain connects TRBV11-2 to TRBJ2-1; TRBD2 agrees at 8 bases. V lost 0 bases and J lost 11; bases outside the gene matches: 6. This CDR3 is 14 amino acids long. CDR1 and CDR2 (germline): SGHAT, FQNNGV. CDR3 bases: TGTGCCAGCAGCTTAGAGACCCTAGCGGGCCAGCAGTTCTTC. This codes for CASSLETLAGQQFF.

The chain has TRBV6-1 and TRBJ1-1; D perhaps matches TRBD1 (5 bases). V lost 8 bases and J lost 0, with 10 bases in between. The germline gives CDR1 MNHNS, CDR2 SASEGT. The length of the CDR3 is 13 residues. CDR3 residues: CASAPGVNTEAFF. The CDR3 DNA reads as TGTGCCAGCGCGCCGGGGGTGAACACTGAAGCTTTCTTT.

CDR3 sequence: CASSPITGHRPEPQHF. In DNA, the CDR3 is TGCGCCAGCAGCCCTATTACGGGACACCGTCCGGAGCCCCAGCATTTT. The chain combines TRBV5-1 with TRBJ1-5; D is possibly TRBD1 (6 bases). Germline V gene data show CDR1 as SGHRS and CDR2 as YFSETQ. This CDR3 is 16 amino acids long. V lost 4 bases and J lost 8, with 22 bases in between.

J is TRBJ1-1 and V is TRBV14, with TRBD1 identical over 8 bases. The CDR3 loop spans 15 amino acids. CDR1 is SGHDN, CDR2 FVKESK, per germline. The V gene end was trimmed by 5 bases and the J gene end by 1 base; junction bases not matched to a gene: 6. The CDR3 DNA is TGTGCCAGCAGCAAATTCGGGACAGGGAACACTGAAGCTTTCTTT. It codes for CASSKFGTGNTEAFF.

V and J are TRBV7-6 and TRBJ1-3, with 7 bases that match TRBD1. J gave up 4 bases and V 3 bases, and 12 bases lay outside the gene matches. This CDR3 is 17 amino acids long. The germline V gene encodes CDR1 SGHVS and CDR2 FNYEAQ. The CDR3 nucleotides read TGTGCCAGCAGCTTGGAAGACACAGGGGTGGTAGGAAACACCATATATTTT. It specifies CASSLEDTGVVGNTIYF. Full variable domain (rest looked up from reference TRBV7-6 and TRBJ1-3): GAGVSQSPRYKVTKRGQDVALRCDPISGHVSLYWYRQALGQGPEFLTYFNYEAQQDKSGLPNDRFSAERPEGSISTLTIQRTEQRDSAMYRCASSLEDTGVVGNTIYFGEGSWLTVV.

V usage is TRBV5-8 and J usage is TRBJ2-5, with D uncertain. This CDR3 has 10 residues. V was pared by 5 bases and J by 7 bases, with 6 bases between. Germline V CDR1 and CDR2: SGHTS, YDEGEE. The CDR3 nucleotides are TGTGCCAGCAGGAAAGCGACCCAGTACTTC. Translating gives CASRKATQYF.

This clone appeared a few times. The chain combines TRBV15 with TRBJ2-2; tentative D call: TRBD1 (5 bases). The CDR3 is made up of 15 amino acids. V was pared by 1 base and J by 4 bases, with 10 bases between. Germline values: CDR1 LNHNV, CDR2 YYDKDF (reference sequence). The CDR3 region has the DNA TGTGCCACCAGCAGAGGAAAGCAGGGCACCGGGGAGCTGTTTTTT. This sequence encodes CATSRGKQGTGELFF.

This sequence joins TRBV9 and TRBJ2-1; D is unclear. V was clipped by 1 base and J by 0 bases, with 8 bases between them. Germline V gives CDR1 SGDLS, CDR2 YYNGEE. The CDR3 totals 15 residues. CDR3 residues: CASSVRLSSYNEQFF. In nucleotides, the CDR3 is TGTGCCAGCAGCGTAAGACTGAGCTCCTACAATGAGCAGTTCTTC.

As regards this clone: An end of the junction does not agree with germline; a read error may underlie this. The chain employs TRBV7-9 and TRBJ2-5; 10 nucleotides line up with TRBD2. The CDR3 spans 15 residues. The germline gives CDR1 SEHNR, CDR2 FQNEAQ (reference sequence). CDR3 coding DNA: TGTTCCAGCAGCTTATCGACTAGCGGGCAAGAGACCCAGTACTTC. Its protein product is CSSSLSTSGQETQYF.